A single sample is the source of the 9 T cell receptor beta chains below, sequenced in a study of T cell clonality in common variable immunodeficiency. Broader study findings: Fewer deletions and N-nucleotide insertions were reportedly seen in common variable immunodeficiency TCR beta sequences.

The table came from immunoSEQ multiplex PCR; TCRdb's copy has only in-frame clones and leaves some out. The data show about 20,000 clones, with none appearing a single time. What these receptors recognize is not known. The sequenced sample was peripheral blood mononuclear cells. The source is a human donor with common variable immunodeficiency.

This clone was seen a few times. Here the CDR3 reads CASSSLAGGTDTQYF. CDR3 DNA, as far as it was read: TGTGCCAGCTCATCTTTAGCGGGGGGCACAGATACG. The genes are TRBV18 and TRBJ2-3; 9 bases line up with TRBD2. The read ends 3 residues before the CDR3 terminus; that terminus is restored from the germline J gene. The CDR3 has 15 residues. Trimming cost V 5 bases and J 1 base; bases outside gene matches: 4. Germline lookup yields CDR1 KGHSH and CDR2 LQKENI. The full variable domain, with the rest looked up from reference TRBV18 and TRBJ2-3, is NAGVMQNPRHLVRRRGQEARLRCSPMKGHSHVYWYRQLPEEGLKFMVYLQKENIIDESGMPKERFSAEFPKEGPSILRIQQVVRGDSAAYFCASSSLAGGTDTQYFGPGTRLTVL.

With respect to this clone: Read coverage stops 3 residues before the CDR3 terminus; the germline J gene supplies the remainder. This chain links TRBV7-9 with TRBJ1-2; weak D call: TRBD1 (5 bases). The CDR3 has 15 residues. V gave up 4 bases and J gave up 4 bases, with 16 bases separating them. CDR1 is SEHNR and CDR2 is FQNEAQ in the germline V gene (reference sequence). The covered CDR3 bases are TGTGCCAGCAGCTCTCAGGGAGGCTATGTCTATGGC. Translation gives CASSSQGGYVYG. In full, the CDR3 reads CASSSQGGYVYGYTF.

The CDR3: CASSLEPGDGYTF. The CDR3 bases that were read are TGCGCCAGCAGCTTGGAGCCAGGGGATGGC. This rearrangement joins TRBV5-1 to TRBJ1-2; D is possibly TRBD1 (6 bases). The CDR3 is cut off 3 residues early in the read; its end comes from the germline J gene. Germline V gives CDR1 SGHRS, CDR2 YFSETQ. The ends were cut back, 0 bases at V and 6 bases at J, with 9 bases in the middle. This CDR3 spans 13 amino acids. Combining the CDR3 with reference TRBV5-1 and TRBJ1-2 gives the whole variable domain KAGVTQTPRYLIKTRGQQVTLSCSPISGHRSVSWYQQTPGQGLQFLFEYFSETQRNKGNFPGRFSGRQFSNSRSEMNVSTLELGDSALYLCASSLEPGDGYTFGSGTRLTVV.

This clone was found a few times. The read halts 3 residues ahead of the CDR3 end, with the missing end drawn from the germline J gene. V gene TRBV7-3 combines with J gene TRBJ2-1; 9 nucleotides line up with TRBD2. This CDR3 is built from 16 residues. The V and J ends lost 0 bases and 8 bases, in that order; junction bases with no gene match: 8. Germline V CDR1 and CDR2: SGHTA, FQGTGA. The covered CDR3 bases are TGTGCCAGCAGCTTAACTGGGACTAGCAGGCTCCATGAG. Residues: CASSLTGTSRLHE. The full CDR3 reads CASSLTGTSRLHEQFF.

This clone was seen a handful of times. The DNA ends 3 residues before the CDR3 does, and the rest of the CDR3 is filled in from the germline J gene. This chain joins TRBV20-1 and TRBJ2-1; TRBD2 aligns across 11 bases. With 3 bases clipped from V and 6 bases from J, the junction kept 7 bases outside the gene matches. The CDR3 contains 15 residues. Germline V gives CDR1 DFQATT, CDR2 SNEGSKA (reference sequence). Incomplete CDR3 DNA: TGCAGTGCTAGGCGAACTAGCGGGGGTACCAATGAG. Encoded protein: CSARRTSGGTNE. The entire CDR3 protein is CSARRTSGGTNEQFF.

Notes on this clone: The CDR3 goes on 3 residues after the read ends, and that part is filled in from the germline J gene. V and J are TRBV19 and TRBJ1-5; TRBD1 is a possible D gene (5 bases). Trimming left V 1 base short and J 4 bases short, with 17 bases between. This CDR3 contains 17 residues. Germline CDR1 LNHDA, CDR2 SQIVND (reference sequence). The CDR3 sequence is CASSIGVGTLTNQPQHF. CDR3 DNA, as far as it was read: TGTGCCAGTAGTATAGGGGTCGGGACTTTGACTAATCAGCCC.

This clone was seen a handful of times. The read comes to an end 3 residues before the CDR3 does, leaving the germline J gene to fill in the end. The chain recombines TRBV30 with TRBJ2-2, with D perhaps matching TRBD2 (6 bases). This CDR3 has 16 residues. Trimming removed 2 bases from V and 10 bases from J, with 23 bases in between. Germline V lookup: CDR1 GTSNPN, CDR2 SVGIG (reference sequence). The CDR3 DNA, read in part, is TGTGCCTGGAGTCCTCGAGCCGTAGGAGGGTTATCGGAG. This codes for CAWSPRAVGGLSE. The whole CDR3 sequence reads CAWSPRAVGGLSELFF.

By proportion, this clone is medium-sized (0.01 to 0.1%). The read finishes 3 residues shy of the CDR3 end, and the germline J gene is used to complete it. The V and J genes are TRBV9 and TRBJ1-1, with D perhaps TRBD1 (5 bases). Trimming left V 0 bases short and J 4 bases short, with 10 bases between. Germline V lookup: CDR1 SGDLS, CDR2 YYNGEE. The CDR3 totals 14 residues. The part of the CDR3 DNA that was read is TGTGCCAGCAGCGTAGACACAGGAGGCACTGAA. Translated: CASSVDTGGTE. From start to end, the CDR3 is CASSVDTGGTEAFF.

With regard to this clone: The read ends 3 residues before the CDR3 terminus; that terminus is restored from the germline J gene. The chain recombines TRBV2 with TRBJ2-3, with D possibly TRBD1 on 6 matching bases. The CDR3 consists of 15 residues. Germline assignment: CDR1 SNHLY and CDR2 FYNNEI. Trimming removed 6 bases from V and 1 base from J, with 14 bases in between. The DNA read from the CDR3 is TGTGCCAGCAGCCTACAGGGTCTAGGCACAGATACG. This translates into CASSLQGLGTDT. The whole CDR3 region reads CASSLQGLGTDTQYF.